This TCR beta chain was obtained from a study of T cells after yellow fever vaccination. Points from the study as a whole: Post-booster repertoires contained most primary-vaccination clones again (96% CD4, approximately 86% CD8).

TCRdb passed the 5' RACE reads through MiXCR, listing each CDR3 protein once. Counted here are a few hundred thousand distinct CDR3 sequences, approximately 19% occurring once; the ten biggest clones make up about 18%. Concerning this clonotype: The antigen is unknown.

With V trimmed by 0 bases and J by 2 bases, 5 bases remained unmatched. The germline V gene encodes CDR1 KGHDR and CDR2 SFDVKD. The CDR3 runs to 19 residues. The sequence came from a man aged 18 to 30 who received the YFV17D yellow fever vaccine. This chain uses TRBV24-1 with TRBJ2-6, with 11 bases matching TRBD1. The starting material was PBMCs, obtained before the yellow fever booster vaccination. CDR3 coding DNA: TGTGCCACCAGTGATTTGCCGGGGACAGGGGGAACTGGGGCCAACGTCCTGACTTTC. Its protein is CATSDLPGTGGTGANVLTF.